Listed here are 17 T cell receptor beta chains from one sample, sequenced in a study of T cell responses to AZD1222 COVID-19 vaccine. Clones were read by immunoSEQ multiplex PCR, and TCRdb kept only the in-frame ones, dropping some. Altogether roughly 80,000 clones are present, approximately 90% being singletons, with the ten largest covering approximately 5.5%. The sequenced sample was peripheral blood, obtained on day 0 of AZD1222 vaccination. These receptors all come from an adult in good health.

V gene TRBV7-6 combines with J gene TRBJ1-2; D is uncertain. This CDR3 is 15 amino acids long. Germline CDR1 and CDR2: SGHVS and FNYEAQ. Trimming cost V 5 bases and J 8 bases, with 21 bases left between them. CDR3 amino acids: CASSPFGPERGGYTF. DNA for the CDR3: TGTGCCAGCAGCCCCTTTGGGCCAGAGCGAGGGGGCTACACCTTC. Using reference TRBV7-6 and TRBJ1-2 for the parts outside the CDR3, the full variable domain is GAGVSQSPRYKVTKRGQDVALRCDPISGHVSLYWYRQALGQGPEFLTYFNYEAQQDKSGLPNDRFSAERPEGSISTLTIQRTEQRDSAMYRCASSPFGPERGGYTFGSGTRLTVV.

The chain is built from TRBV5-1 and TRBJ2-3; TRBD2 agrees at 10 bases. J was trimmed by 3 bases and V by 0 bases; bases with no gene match: 4. The length of the CDR3 is 16 residues. Germline V lookup: CDR1 SGHRS, CDR2 YFSETQ. The CDR3 bases are TGCGCCAGCAGCTTGGAATCTAGCGGGAGTACAGATACGCAGTATTTT. Translating gives CASSLESSGSTDTQYF. Full variable domain (rest looked up from reference TRBV5-1 and TRBJ2-3): KAGVTQTPRYLIKTRGQQVTLSCSPISGHRSVSWYQQTPGQGLQFLFEYFSETQRNKGNFPGRFSGRQFSNSRSEMNVSTLELGDSALYLCASSLESSGSTDTQYFGPGTRLTVL.

A single count supports this clone. The chain joins TRBV6-5 to TRBJ2-1, with a weak D call TRBD2 (7 bases). CDR1 MNHEY and CDR2 SVGAGI come from the germline V gene. Trimming took 6 bases from V and 6 from J, leaving 18 bases between them. This CDR3 spans 15 amino acids. The CDR3 protein is CASRPRGAIRNEQFF. The CDR3 coding sequence is TGTGCCAGCAGACCCCGGGGGGCAATACGCAATGAGCAGTTCTTC.

This clone has a single count. This chain connects TRBV7-2 to TRBJ2-5; D not resolved. CDR3 length: 12 amino acids. CDR1 is SGHTA, CDR2 FQGNSA, per germline. The V and J ends lost 4 bases and 7 bases respectively, with 10 bases between them. The CDR3 loop reads CASSSRSGTQYF. CDR3 DNA: TGTGCCAGCAGCTCCAGGTCCGGGACCCAGTACTTC. Complete variable domain (other parts from reference TRBV7-2 and TRBJ2-5): GAGVSQSPSNKVTEKGKDVELRCDPISGHTALYWYRQSLGQGLEFLIYFQGNSAPDKSGLPSDRFSAERTGGSVSTLTIQRTQQEDSAVYLCASSSRSGTQYFGPGTRLLVL.

The chain carries TRBV5-5 and TRBJ2-7, with D possibly being TRBD2 (5 bases). Germline V gene sequence: CDR1 SGHKS, CDR2 YYEKEE (reference sequence). Deletions cut 0 bases from V and 9 bases from J, with 13 bases between. CDR3 size: 13 residues. CDR3 loop: CASSLEGQAGQYF. CDR3 coding DNA: TGTGCCAGCAGCTTGGAGGGCCAGGCGGGGCAGTACTTC.

The chain joins TRBV29-1 to TRBJ2-7, with TRBD2 as a possible D gene (6 bases). V was pared by 1 base and J by 0 bases, with 10 bases between. The CDR3 length is 14 residues. Germline loops: CDR1 SQVTM, CDR2 ANQGSEA. CDR3 in DNA: TGCAGCGTTGAAGGGGAGGCTGCCTCCTACGAGCAGTACTTC. Protein product: CSVEGEAASYEQYF.

The chain joins TRBV4-2 to TRBJ1-5, with a tentative D call TRBD1 (5 bases). V gave up 1 base and J gave up 1 base, with 8 bases separating them. The germline gives CDR1 LGHNA, CDR2 YNFKEQ. The CDR3 spans 15 residues. CDR3 loop: CASSQAGQSNQPQHF. The CDR3 coding sequence is TGTGCCAGCAGCCAAGCAGGACAAAGCAATCAGCCCCAGCATTTT.

The chain couples TRBV19 to TRBJ1-5, with D possibly being TRBD1 (5 bases). Germline V gives CDR1 LNHDA, CDR2 SQIVND (reference sequence). V lost 4 bases to trimming and J lost 5 bases, with 9 bases between them. The CDR3 has 13 residues. CDR3 sequence: CASSRQTHQPQHF. As DNA, the CDR3 is TGTGCCAGTAGTAGACAGACGCATCAGCCCCAGCATTTT. Looking up the rest from reference TRBV19 and TRBJ1-5 gives the full variable domain: DGGITQSPKYLFRKEGQNVTLSCEQNLNHDAMYWYRQDPGQGLRLIYYSQIVNDFQKGDIAEGYSVSREKKESFPLTVTSAQKNPTAFYLCASSRQTHQPQHFGDGTRLSIL.

The gene calls are TRBV4-1 and TRBJ1-2; 7 bases agree with TRBD1. Trimming cost V 2 bases and J 8 bases; bases outside gene matches: 14. The CDR3 is 16 residues long. Germline assignment: CDR1 MGHRA and CDR2 YSYEKL. CDR3 loop: CASSQKALGGGRGYTF. The CDR3 bases are TGCGCCAGCAGCCAAAAAGCATTAGGAGGGGGCCGAGGCTACACCTTC.

The genes are TRBV7-9 and TRBJ2-5; D not resolved. There are 11 residues in the CDR3. The V gene lost 4 bases and the J gene lost 3 bases, with 3 bases spanning the gap. Germline assignment: CDR1 SEHNR and CDR2 FQNEAQ (reference sequence). The CDR3 DNA reads as TGTGCCAGCAGCTACGAAGAGACCCAGTACTTC. It yields the protein CASSYEETQYF.

V is TRBV19 and J is TRBJ2-1, with D possibly matching TRBD2 (6 bases). Looked up from germline, CDR1 is LNHDA and CDR2 is SQIVND (reference sequence). The CDR3 has 13 residues. Deletions cut 7 bases from V and 2 bases from J, with 9 bases between. Written as DNA, the CDR3 is TGTGCCAGTAAGGAGGGAACCTACAATGAGCAGTTCTTC. It yields the protein CASKEGTYNEQFF.

This chain joins TRBV27 and TRBJ2-3; D gene uncertain. This CDR3 is built from 15 residues. The V end was cut by 4 bases, the J end by 0 bases, with 11 bases between. Per germline, CDR1 MNHEY and CDR2 SMNVEV (reference sequence). The CDR3 bases are TGTGCCAGCAGTTCCTTTGTGGGGAGCACAGATACGCAGTATTTT. Its translation: CASSSFVGSTDTQYF.

This rearrangement joins TRBV28 to TRBJ1-3; D is ambiguous. V dropped 4 bases and J dropped 4 bases, with 11 bases sitting between them. Per germline, CDR1 MDHEN and CDR2 SYDVKM. CDR3 length equals 14 residues. The DNA for the CDR3 is TGTGCCAGCAGTTCCGTGGGGATCGGAAACACCATATATTTT. Amino acid sequence: CASSSVGIGNTIYF.

The V gene is TRBV28, the J gene TRBJ1-1, with a tentative D call TRBD1 (6 bases). The germline gives CDR1 MDHEN, CDR2 SYDVKM. The V end was cut by 1 base, the J end by 4 bases, with 19 bases between. The CDR3 is 17 residues long. The CDR3 coding sequence is TGTGCCAGCAGTTTATTACTAGAGGGGGATCGTAGCACTGAAGCTTTCTTT. As protein: CASSLLLEGDRSTEAFF.

The DNA of the CDR3 is TGTGCCAGCAGCAATCGACAGGACGCAGATACGCAGTATTTT. Encoded protein: CASSNRQDADTQYF. V usage is TRBV5-4 and J usage is TRBJ2-3, with D perhaps TRBD1 (6 bases). The CDR3 loop spans 14 amino acids. Per the germline V gene, CDR1 is SGHNT and CDR2 is YYREEE (reference sequence). V was trimmed by 4 bases and J by 4 bases, leaving 13 bases between them.

The DNA of the CDR3 is TGTGCCAGCAGCCCCGTGGGGGGCCCCGCAAAAAGTGCGCAGTATTTT. Amino acids: CASSPVGGPAKSAQYF. The chain employs TRBV13 and TRBJ2-3; tentatively, D is TRBD1 or TRBD2 (6 bases each). CDR3 length: 16 amino acids. The V end was cut by 5 bases, the J end by 10 bases, with 25 bases between. Looked up from germline, CDR1 is PRHDT and CDR2 is FYEKMQ (reference sequence).

The rearrangement uses TRBV2 and TRBJ1-1; 10 bases fit TRBD1. The CDR3 is 14 residues long. The J segment lost 7 bases and the V segment lost 4 bases, leaving 6 bases of the junction unmatched. CDR1 is SNHLY, CDR2 FYNNEI, per germline. The DNA for the CDR3 is TGTGCCAGCAGTGGAGACAGGGGGCTAGGTGAAGCTTTCTTT. It codes for CASSGDRGLGEAFF.